This T cell receptor (beta chain) was profiled in a study of T cell repertoires in cytomegalovirus infection. Study-wide background: The study used recently identified HLA-C-restricted and well-studied HLA-B-restricted CMV epitopes. Evidence of both CMV infection and a matching HLA type came from public TCR beta signatures. Whole-study findings and limits: Across the ex vivo response, the dominant clonotypes were HLA-C-restricted CMV-specific TCR beta clonotypes. Accumulated public TCR beta family frequency recognized individuals carrying CMV together with the relevant HLA.

MiXCR, run by TCRdb on the reads, gives a single entry per CDR3 protein. The table shows about 220,000 distinct CDR3 sequences, with around 40% occurring only once. This clonotype turned up a few times. What it binds is not known. Germline-derived CDR1 and CDR2 are MNHEY and SMNVEV (reference sequence). The CDR3 consists of 15 residues. V lost 2 bases to trimming and J lost 2 bases, with 10 bases between them. The TCR originated in a human donor in good health (CMV status not recorded). Some clones in this sample may be carry-over from other donors' samples. This chain connects TRBV27 to TRBJ1-5; D gene unclear. Sequenced material: CD8+ T cells from cultured PBMCs, taken from culture after CMV antigen stimulation. Written as DNA, the CDR3 is TGTGCCAGCAGTTTAGAGGGAATGGGCAATCAGCCCCAGCATTTT. This encodes CASSLEGMGNQPQHF.